This T cell receptor beta chain originates from a study of T cell responses to AZD1222 COVID-19 vaccine. Study in general: Pooled together were second doses at about 4 or about 12 weeks. Study-wide points: Repertoires were sampled only after the peak T cell response. Only a handful of AZD1222 recipients, five to seven in all, had baseline seropositivity. Reportedly, nearly half of unique spike TCRs recognized epitopes outside B.1.351/B.1.1.7 mutations.

V was pared by 6 bases and J by 9 bases, with 18 bases between. This CDR3 has 15 residues. Germline CDR1 is MNHEY and CDR2 is SVGAGI. Points on this clone: Its antigen remains unidentified.

Repertoires were generated with immunoSEQ multiplex PCR, while TCRdb's copy carries only in-frame clones and drops some. This sample has about 140,000 clones; around 93% occur once, and the top ten carry roughly 2.8%. The chain combines TRBV6-5 with TRBJ1-6; D is perhaps TRBD1 (6 bases). This clonotype originated in an adult in good health. This material consisted of peripheral blood, taken on day 0 of AZD1222 vaccination. CDR3 amino acids: CASRLGGQGISPLHF. CDR3 bases: TGTGCCAGCAGGCTCGGGGGGCAAGGAATTTCACCCCTCCACTTT.